The 25 T cell receptor beta chains presented below share a single source sample, sequenced in a study of Ad26.COV2.S vaccination and SARS-CoV-2 variants. The table came from immunoSEQ multiplex PCR; TCRdb's copy has only in-frame clones and leaves some out. The top ten clones hold roughly 3.9% of a sample with about 440,000 clones, about 90% of them seen once. Treatment of the sample: 15 to 20 received Ad26.COV2.S at low or high dose, single or two shots; 5 received placebo; per-sample allocation not given. The samples date from day 63 after the first vaccine or placebo injection. The material sequenced was peripheral blood, taken in a trial of Ad26.COV2.S vaccine versus placebo. These receptors all stem from a person aged 18-65 years who received the Ad26.COV2.S COVID-19 vaccine or a placebo.

The chain is built from TRBV7-2 and TRBJ2-7, with TRBD1 identical over 11 bases. Germline CDR1 and CDR2: SGHTA and FQGNSA. After removal of 4 bases from V and 4 bases from J, the junction contained 9 bases not matched to a gene. This CDR3 is built from 16 residues. The CDR3 is CASSSPRGQGEYEQYF. The DNA for the CDR3 is TGTGCCAGCAGCTCCCCGCGGGGACAGGGGGAATACGAGCAGTACTTC.

The chain recombines TRBV18 with TRBJ2-1; TRBD2 agrees at 14 bases. The CDR3 sequence is 22 residues long. Germline trimming cut 0 bases from V and 1 base from J; bases unmatched to any gene: 14. Germline V gene data show CDR1 as KGHSH and CDR2 as LQKENI. The CDR3 DNA is TGTGCCAGCTCACCACCCATCACGCCGGGACTAGCGGGGGTTTTATCCTACAATGAGCAGTTCTTC. It is translated as CASSPPITPGLAGVLSYNEQFF.

With regard to this clone: This same CDR3 is encoded by further DNA sequences in the sample. This chain connects TRBV9 to TRBJ2-7; D gene ambiguous. CDR1 is SGDLS and CDR2 is YYNGEE in the germline V gene. This CDR3 contains 14 residues. V lost 0 bases and J 2 bases, leaving 9 bases between the germline ends. The CDR3 sequence is CASSVGEGPYEQYF. Here the CDR3 DNA reads TGTGCCAGCAGCGTAGGGGAAGGTCCCTACGAGCAGTACTTC.

The chain has TRBV30 and TRBJ2-5, with a possible D match to TRBD2 (5 bases). CDR1 is GTSNPN, CDR2 SVGIG, per germline (reference sequence). V lost 2 bases, J lost 3 bases, and 7 bases lay in between. This CDR3 is 12 amino acids long. In DNA, the CDR3 is TGTGCCTGGAGTCTGCGGGAAGAGACCCAGTACTTC. Protein product: CAWSLREETQYF.

The chain carries TRBV5-4 and TRBJ2-7; D remains ambiguous. The V gene's germline CDR1 is SGHNT and CDR2 YYREEE (reference sequence). The ends were cut back, 1 base at V and 2 bases at J, with 7 bases in the middle. This CDR3 is built from 13 residues. CDR3 sequence: CASSLPLAYEQYF. CDR3 DNA sequence: TGTGCCAGCAGCTTGCCCCTGGCCTACGAGCAGTACTTC.

The gene calls are TRBV28 and TRBJ2-7, with D perhaps matching TRBD1 (5 bases). Trimming cost V 6 bases and J 6 bases, with 21 bases left between them. The CDR3 spans 15 residues. Per the germline V gene, CDR1 is MDHEN and CDR2 is SYDVKM. For the CDR3, the DNA is TGTGCCAGCAGAAACAGGCACAGGCCTCCTAGCGAGCAGTACTTC. Translation: CASRNRHRPPSEQYF.

The J gene is TRBJ1-6, the V gene TRBV30; D gene uncertain. Germline CDR1 GTSNPN, CDR2 SVGIG (reference sequence). CDR3 length equals 15 residues. Trimming removed 4 bases from V and 7 bases from J, with 17 bases in between. The CDR3 sequence: CAWTLGNIRNSPLHF. Here the CDR3 DNA reads TGTGCCTGGACCTTAGGCAACATCCGCAATTCACCCCTCCACTTT.

A note on this clone: An end of the junction differs from the germline gene, which may be a read error. The chain has TRBV4-3 and TRBJ1-4; D call uncertain. Per germline, CDR1 LGHNA and CDR2 YSLEER. The CDR3 covers 14 residues. CDR3 in amino acids: CTSSQVEINEKLFF. Here the CDR3 DNA reads TGCACCAGCAGCCAAGTGGAGATTAATGAAAAACTGTTTTTT.

The CDR3 loop reads CASSPSAGILEQYF. CDR3 sequence (DNA): TGTGCCAGCAGCCCTAGTGCGGGGATCCTCGAGCAGTACTTC. The chain combines TRBV7-9 with TRBJ2-7; a weak D match, TRBD2 (6 bases). The CDR3 sequence is 14 residues long. Trimming took 5 bases from V and 6 from J, leaving 17 bases between them. CDR1 and CDR2 from the germline V gene are SEHNR and FQNEAQ (reference sequence).

The chain uses TRBV3-1 (or the pseudogene TRBV3-2) and TRBJ2-2; perhaps TRBD2 as D (6 bases). Germline V gene sequence: CDR1 LGHDT, CDR2 YNNKEL (reference sequence). The CDR3 is 12 residues long. The V gene lost 5 bases and the J gene lost 6 bases, with 7 bases spanning the gap. This CDR3 is CASSRLAGELFF. The CDR3, as DNA: TGTGCCAGCAGCAGACTAGCCGGGGAGCTGTTTTTT.

The chain links TRBV28 to TRBJ2-7; D call uncertain. The CDR3 spans 16 residues. CDR1 MDHEN and CDR2 SYDVKM come from the germline V gene. Trimming removed 1 base at V and 3 bases at J, with 16 bases between. Here the CDR3 reads CASSLSMIGVVYEQYF. The CDR3 region has the DNA TGTGCCAGCAGTTTATCCATGATTGGGGTCGTCTACGAGCAGTACTTC.

J is TRBJ1-2 and V is TRBV20-1; perhaps TRBD1 as D (5 bases). The germline V gene encodes CDR1 DFQATT and CDR2 SNEGSKA (reference sequence). Deletions cut 3 bases from V and 7 bases from J, with 15 bases between. This CDR3 is built from 13 residues. CDR3 nucleotide sequence: TGCAGTGCTAGTATCCCGGGGACCCTTGGCTACACCTTC. Translation gives CSASIPGTLGYTF.

This rearrangement joins TRBV3-1 (or the pseudogene TRBV3-2) to TRBJ1-6; D gene ambiguous. Germline CDR1 reads LGHDT; CDR2 reads YNNKEL (reference sequence). This CDR3 spans 15 amino acids. V lost 4 bases and J 10 bases, leaving 17 bases between the germline ends. This CDR3 is CASSPTRGSNSPLHF. The CDR3 nucleotides are TGTGCCAGCAGCCCCACAAGAGGTTCGAACTCACCCCTCCACTTT.

The chain carries TRBV6-5 and TRBJ2-7, with D tentatively TRBD1 or TRBD2 (5 bases each). The CDR3 loop spans 14 amino acids. Germline V gene lookup returns CDR1 MNHEY and CDR2 SVGAGI. Trimming shortened V by 6 bases and J by 2 bases, and 14 bases separated the two germline ends. The CDR3, as DNA: TGTGCCAGCAGGGGTGGTAAGGGACCCTACGAGCAGTACTTC. Translated: CASRGGKGPYEQYF.

V is TRBV15 and J is TRBJ1-4; 7 positions agree with TRBD1. CDR3 length: 16 residues. Germline V gives CDR1 LNHNV, CDR2 YYDKDF (reference sequence). V shed 1 base, J shed 0 bases, and the junction held 2 bases outside the gene matches. The CDR3 DNA reads as TGTGCCACCAGCAGAGTCCAGGGGGCAACTAATGAAAAACTGTTTTTT. It is translated as CATSRVQGATNEKLFF.

V and J are TRBV7-9 and TRBJ2-1, with 9 bases that match TRBD2. The CDR3 totals 19 residues. V was pared by 5 bases and J by 4 bases, with 18 bases of the junction left unmatched. CDR1 is SEHNR, CDR2 FQNEAQ, per germline (reference sequence). CDR3 coding DNA: TGTGCCAGCAGCCCGACAGTTGAGCAAGCGGGAGGCCAGTACAATGAGCAGTTCTTC. This encodes CASSPTVEQAGGQYNEQFF.

This clone appeared once. V usage is TRBV6-5 and J usage is TRBJ2-1, with TRBD2 identical over 8 bases. Germline CDR1 MNHEY, CDR2 SVGAGI. The CDR3 covers 15 residues. The V segment lost 2 bases and the J segment 6 bases; nucleotides outside the gene matches: 6. The CDR3 bases are TGTGCCAGCAGTTACCCCGGGACTAGTAGCAATGAGCAGTTCTTC. Translation gives CASSYPGTSSNEQFF.

J is TRBJ2-3 and V is TRBV11-2; D not certain. V lost 1 base and J 9 bases, leaving 8 bases between the germline ends. This CDR3 contains 12 residues. Germline V lookup: CDR1 SGHAT, CDR2 FQNNGV. The CDR3 nucleotides are TGTGCCAGCAGCTTAGGAGGTCGGACGCAGTATTTT. Translating it yields CASSLGGRTQYF.

This chain uses TRBV7-9 with TRBJ2-3; D may match TRBD1 or TRBD2 (6 bases each). CDR3 length equals 15 residues. Germline V CDR1 and CDR2: SEHNR, FQNEAQ (reference sequence). Trimming removed 5 bases at V and 1 base at J, with 13 bases between. The CDR3 DNA is TGTGCCAGCAGCCCTGGGGGGCCACGCACAGATACGCAGTATTTT. Amino acid sequence: CASSPGGPRTDTQYF.

The chain couples TRBV2 to TRBJ2-1; D uncertain. CDR1 is SNHLY, CDR2 FYNNEI, per germline. The CDR3 is 13 amino acids. Trimming cost V 6 bases and J 5 bases, with 11 bases left between them. As DNA, the CDR3 is TGTGCCAGCAGCCCAACACGGAACAATGAGCAGTTCTTC. Its protein product is CASSPTRNNEQFF.

The rearrangement uses TRBV7-8 and TRBJ2-2, with D possibly TRBD2 on 7 matching bases. The CDR3 loop spans 15 amino acids. Per the germline V gene, CDR1 is SGHVS and CDR2 is FQNEAQ. V was pared by 1 base and J by 6 bases, with 12 bases between. CDR3 coding DNA: TGTGCCAGCAGCTTAGGGGGCGGGGGCGCCGGGGAGCTGTTTTTT. Encoded protein: CASSLGGGGAGELFF. Full variable domain (missing parts from reference TRBV7-8 and TRBJ2-2): GAGVSQSPRYKVAKRGQDVALRCDPISGHVSLFWYQQALGQGPEFLTYFQNEAQLDKSGLPSDRFFAERPEGSVSTLKIQRTQQEDSAVYLCASSLGGGGAGELFFGEGSRLTVL.

This chain links TRBV4-1 with TRBJ1-2; 11 bases are a match to TRBD1. Germline values: CDR1 MGHRA, CDR2 YSYEKL. Trimming cost V 4 bases and J 6 bases; bases outside gene matches: 4. The CDR3 loop spans 14 amino acids. The DNA for the CDR3 is TGCGCCAGCAGCCCTTGGACAGGGGGCGATGGCTACACCTTC. Translating it yields CASSPWTGGDGYTF.

The chain has TRBV9 and TRBJ2-2; unclear D gene. The CDR3 is 16 amino acids. Trimming stripped 4 bases from V and 0 bases from J, with 13 bases between. Germline lookup yields CDR1 SGDLS and CDR2 YYNGEE. DNA for the CDR3: TGTGCCAGCAGCACTACTATCTCCGCGAACACCGGGGAGCTGTTTTTT. Translation gives CASSTTISANTGELFF.

This chain links TRBV5-1 with TRBJ1-3; no clear D. Trimming pared 0 bases from V and 0 bases from J, leaving 7 bases between. Germline CDR1 and CDR2: SGHRS and YFSETQ. This CDR3 has 15 residues. The CDR3 sequence: CASSLDGSSGNTIYF. In DNA form, the CDR3 reads TGCGCCAGCAGCTTGGACGGGAGCTCTGGAAACACCATATATTTT.

The chain joins TRBV10-3 to TRBJ1-5; the match to TRBD1 covers 10 bases. Germline lookup yields CDR1 ENHRY and CDR2 SYGVKD. The ends lost 11 bases at V and 2 bases at J; junction bases unmatched: 6. The CDR3 covers 14 residues. CDR3 amino acids: CASGDRGGNQPQHF. CDR3 coding DNA: TGTGCCTCCGGGGACAGGGGCGGCAATCAGCCCCAGCATTTT.